The T cell receptor (beta chain) under discussion was sequenced for a study of blood T cell repertoires in COVID-19. As for the study in general: Samples taken during acute and convalescent COVID-19 were collected in the United States, Italy and Spain.

The CDR3 loop spans 12 amino acids. V gave up 2 bases and J gave up 6 bases, with 10 bases separating them. In germline, CDR1 is GTSNPN, CDR2 SVGIG (reference sequence). Assay used: immunoSEQ multiplex PCR; TCRdb lists only in-frame clones, some missing. The data contain about 280,000 clones, approximately 82% of them singletons. Sequencing was performed on PBMCs or T cells enriched from blood (not recorded which). This clonotype originated in a man aged 40-49 years who had been exposed to COVID-19. The rearrangement joins TRBV30 to TRBJ1-2; no clear D. CDR3 residues: CAWSPGDNGYTF. Written as DNA, the CDR3 is TGTGCCTGGAGTCCGGGAGACAATGGCTACACCTTC.